This is a list of T cell receptor beta chains from one sample in a study of graft-versus-host responses after intestinal transplantation. These receptors lack a known antigen. Repertoires were generated with immunoSEQ multiplex PCR, while TCRdb's copy carries only in-frame clones and drops some. Among approximately 130,000 clones, roughly 92% were seen once, and the ten largest hold over 0.15%. The sequenced sample was unstimulated CD4+ T cells sorted from spleen or lymph node cells, obtained before intestinal transplant. These receptor sequences come from a human donor who received an intestinal transplant. Both conserved end residues are part of each CDR3. A D gene is named only where the DNA matches it firmly. Clone size, where shown, is once, few, many, or a class for clones that have expanded.

D	J	size	V	CDR3	DNA
.	TRBJ1-1	.	TRBV5-1	CASSPMTGMNTEAFF	TGCGCCAGCAGCCCAATGACAGGAATGAACACTGAAGCTTTCTTT
.	TRBJ2-5	.	TRBV30	CAWTGPSGETQYF	TGTGCCTGGACGGGCCCCTCGGGGGAGACCCAGTACTTC
.	TRBJ1-4	few	TRBV9	CASLIREGKLFF	TGTGCCAGTCTAATCCGGGAGGGAAAACTGTTTTTT
.	TRBJ1-1	few	TRBV10-3	CAIRREAEAFF	TGTGCCATCAGGAGGGAAGCTGAAGCTTTCTTT
.	TRBJ2-7	.	TRBV15	CATSRAATVGYEQYF	TGTGCCACCAGCAGAGCAGCGACAGTTGGCTACGAGCAGTACTTC
.	TRBJ1-4	.	TRBV19	CASSILGSNEKLFF	TGTGCCAGTAGTATACTAGGGTCTAATGAAAAACTGTTTTTT
.	TRBJ1-4	.	TRBV10-2	CASPRDASNEKLFF	TGCGCCAGCCCCAGAGACGCCTCTAATGAAAAACTGTTTTTT
.	TRBJ2-1	.	TRBV5-1	CASSSYNEQFF	TGCGCCAGCAGTAGCTACAATGAGCAGTTCTTC
TRBD2	TRBJ2-7	.	TRBV11-3	CASSFLGGTNYEQYF	TGTGCCAGCAGCTTCCTTGGAGGGACTAACTACGAGCAGTACTTC
TRBD1	TRBJ1-1	.	TRBV5-4	CASSNQGGYTEAFF	TGTGCCAGCAGCAATCAGGGGGGCTACACTGAAGCTTTCTTT
.	TRBJ1-6	.	TRBV18	CASSHGEGSPLHF	TGTGCCAGCTCACACGGGGAAGGGTCACCCCTCCACTTT
.	TRBJ1-6	.	TRBV7-8	CASSIRPINSPLHF	TGTGCCAGCAGTATTCGGCCCATCAATTCACCCCTCCACTTT
.	TRBJ1-5	.	TRBV5-1	CASSPGSGYVEPQHF	TGCGCCAGCAGCCCAGGTTCTGGGTATGTGGAGCCCCAGCATTTT
.	TRBJ2-2	.	TRBV9	CASSLGQGAGSTGELFF	TGTGCCAGCAGCCTTGGACAGGGAGCGGGGAGTACCGGGGAGCTGTTTTTT
.	TRBJ2-5	.	TRBV2	CASKLRYQETQYF	TGTGCCAGCAAACTTAGGTACCAAGAGACCCAGTACTTC
TRBD2	TRBJ2-5	once	TRBV10-3	CATGTSGGRETQYF	TGTGCCACTGGGACTAGCGGGGGTAGAGAGACCCAGTACTTC
TRBD1	TRBJ2-1	.	TRBV18	CASSPPGQGLRNEQFF	TGTGCCAGCTCACCGCCGGGACAGGGGCTTCGGAATGAGCAGTTCTTC
.	TRBJ2-1	.	TRBV6-5	CASRKLDRIYDEQFF	TGTGCCAGCAGAAAACTCGACAGGATCTACGATGAGCAGTTCTTC
TRBD1	TRBJ2-5	.	TRBV9	CASSGTGAETQYF	TGTGCCAGCAGCGGAACAGGGGCAGAGACCCAGTACTTC
.	TRBJ2-3	.	TRBV2	CALLKREGGLTDTQYF	TGTGCCCTACTAAAGAGGGAGGGGGGACTCACAGATACGCAGTATTTT
.	TRBJ2-5	.	TRBV5-1	CASSLEGPRETQYF	TGCGCCAGCAGCTTGGAGGGCCCGAGGGAGACCCAGTACTTC
TRBD1	TRBJ1-2	.	TRBV6-1	CAGRTGELYGYTF	TGTGCCGGTCGGACAGGGGAACTTTATGGCTACACCTTC
.	TRBJ2-7	.	TRBV23-1	CASSQINVRDYEQYF	TGCGCCAGCAGTCAAATCAACGTGAGGGACTACGAGCAGTACTTC
.	TRBJ1-4	.	TRBV5-1	CASSLAPGSEEKLFF	TGCGCCAGCAGCTTGGCCCCAGGGTCGGAGGAAAAACTGTTTTTT
TRBD1	TRBJ1-1	.	TRBV11-3	CASSSIRDRRLNTEAFF	TGTGCCAGCAGTTCTATTCGGGACAGGAGACTGAACACTGAAGCTTTCTTT
TRBD1	TRBJ1-1	.	TRBV9	CASSTQGENTEAFF	TGTGCCAGCAGCACTCAGGGGGAGAACACTGAAGCTTTCTTT
.	TRBJ2-1	.	TRBV9	CASSVGGISYNEQFF	TGTGCCAGCAGCGTAGGGGGGATCTCCTACAATGAGCAGTTCTTC
.	TRBJ2-7	.	TRBV6-5	CASTRGPPAEQYF	TGTGCCAGCACGCGGGGCCCTCCAGCCGAGCAGTACTTC
.	TRBJ1-1	.	TRBV27	CASSFRGTMNTEAFF	TGTGCCAGCAGTTTTCGGGGGACCATGAACACTGAAGCTTTCTTT
.	TRBJ1-4	.	TRBV2	CASSEQGTNEKLFF	TGTGCCAGCAGTGAACAGGGAACTAATGAAAAACTGTTTTTT
.	TRBJ2-2	.	TRBV18	CASSPLEGWTGELFF	TGTGCCAGCTCACCTCTCGAAGGATGGACCGGGGAGCTGTTTTTT
.	TRBJ2-2	.	TRBV7-9	CASSRRLGVNTGELFF	TGTGCCAGCAGTCGCCGACTAGGGGTGAACACCGGGGAGCTGTTTTTT
.	TRBJ2-7	.	TRBV18	CASSPPGLGSYEQYF	TGTGCCAGCTCACCACCGGGACTCGGTTCCTACGAGCAGTACTTC
.	TRBJ2-7	once	TRBV6-5	CASGSGHGSTYEQYF	TGTGCCAGCGGATCGGGACACGGGTCGACCTACGAGCAGTACTTC
TRBD1	TRBJ1-2	.	TRBV2	CASSADRAGDGYTF	TGTGCCAGCAGCGCGGACAGGGCCGGAGATGGCTACACCTTC
TRBD1	TRBJ2-7	.	TRBV7-8	CASSLGGQIYEQYF	TGTGCCAGCAGCTTAGGGGGACAGATCTACGAGCAGTACTTC
TRBD2	TRBJ2-3	.	TRBV5-1	CASTPLAGGSTDTQYF	TGCGCCAGCACCCCCTTAGCGGGGGGGTCCACAGATACGCAGTATTTT
.	TRBJ1-1	few	TRBV28	CASSLGGTWGTEAFF	TGTGCCAGCAGTTTGGGGGGCACCTGGGGAACTGAAGCTTTCTTT
TRBD1	TRBJ1-2	once	TRBV15	CATSGTGAAVEGYTF	TGTGCCACCAGCGGGACAGGGGCGGCGGTGGAAGGCTACACCTTC
TRBD1	TRBJ2-7	.	TRBV5-6	CASSLAVTGGPITYEQYF	TGTGCCAGCAGCTTGGCCGTGACAGGGGGGCCGATCACCTACGAGCAGTACTTC
.	TRBJ2-7	.	TRBV27	CASSLSGKGEQYF	TGTGCCAGCAGTTTATCCGGGAAGGGCGAGCAGTACTTC
.	TRBJ1-1	.	TRBV28	CASSLLSQLKNTEAFF	TGTGCCAGCAGTTTATTATCCCAACTAAAGAACACTGAAGCTTTCTTT
TRBD2	TRBJ2-5	.	TRBV4-1	CASSQRIGGGPWETQYF	TGCGCCAGCAGCCAGAGGATTGGCGGGGGGCCATGGGAGACCCAGTACTTC
TRBD2	TRBJ2-1	.	TRBV6-1	CASSAWRGTRYNEQFF	TGTGCCAGCAGTGCTTGGCGGGGGACCCGGTACAATGAGCAGTTCTTC
TRBD1	TRBJ1-2	.	TRBV7-3	CASSPGQGVYGYTF	TGTGCCAGCAGCCCGGGACAGGGTGTCTATGGCTACACCTTC
TRBD2	TRBJ2-3	once	TRBV29-1	CSVVTGGKTDTQYF	TGCAGCGTTGTTACGGGGGGTAAGACAGATACGCAGTATTTT
.	TRBJ2-5	.	TRBV2	CASSERETQYF	TGTGCCAGCAGTGAACGGGAGACCCAGTACTTC
TRBD2	TRBJ2-7	.	TRBV18	CASSPGLAGSEQYF	TGTGCCAGCTCCCCGGGACTAGCGGGGTCCGAGCAGTACTTC
.	TRBJ1-5	.	TRBV5-6	CASSWGGGDQPQHF	TGTGCCAGCAGCTGGGGGGGCGGCGATCAGCCCCAGCATTTT
TRBD1	TRBJ1-6	.	TRBV5-5	CASSLGGAYNSPLHF	TGTGCCAGCAGCTTAGGGGGCGCATATAATTCACCCCTCCACTTT
.	TRBJ2-5	.	TRBV6-1	CASIPGQPGETQYF	TGTGCCAGCATACCGGGCCAACCGGGGGAGACCCAGTACTTC
.	TRBJ1-6	.	TRBV5-1	CASSSGQFSYNSPLHF	TGCGCCAGCAGCTCAGGACAATTCTCCTATAATTCACCCCTCCACTTT
.	TRBJ1-6	.	TRBV5-4	CASSLVADNSPLHF	TGTGCCAGCAGCTTGGTGGCGGATAATTCACCCCTCCACTTT
.	TRBJ2-2	.	TRBV5-4	CASSLYVGNNGELFF	TGTGCCAGCAGCTTGTACGTGGGGAATAACGGGGAGCTGTTTTTT